What follows describes a single TCR beta chain. This sample is drawn from a study of human T cells and chemical hapten exposure. Turning to the study itself: Researchers reported sensitizing an approximately 2 cm by approximately 2 cm upper inner arm skin site with 2% DPC.

MiXCR was run by TCRdb on the RACE reads, yielding one entry per CDR3 protein. This sample yields just over 95,000 distinct CDR3 sequences, of which 25% to 35% are seen a single time; approximately 10% belongs to the top ten. The CDR3 runs to 16 residues. Germline V CDR1 and CDR2: SNHLY, FYNNEI. V was clipped by 6 bases and J by 0 bases; unmatched bases: 9. Documented time point: patch test 3, about 24 weeks after DPC sensitization. This sample's treatment: therapeutic diphenylcyclopropenone sensitization with weekly scalp DPC. This TCR was sampled from a man aged 35-49 years with alopecia areata. Some clones in this sample may be carry-over from other donors' samples. This specimen consisted of whole blood, obtained in connection with sensitization to the hapten diphenylcyclopropenone (DPC). The chain couples TRBV2 to TRBJ2-7; 9 nucleotides agree with TRBD1. For the CDR3, the DNA is TGTGCCAGCAGCCATATGGCGGGACAGGGCTCCTACGAGCAGTACTTC. It encodes CASSHMAGQGSYEQYF.